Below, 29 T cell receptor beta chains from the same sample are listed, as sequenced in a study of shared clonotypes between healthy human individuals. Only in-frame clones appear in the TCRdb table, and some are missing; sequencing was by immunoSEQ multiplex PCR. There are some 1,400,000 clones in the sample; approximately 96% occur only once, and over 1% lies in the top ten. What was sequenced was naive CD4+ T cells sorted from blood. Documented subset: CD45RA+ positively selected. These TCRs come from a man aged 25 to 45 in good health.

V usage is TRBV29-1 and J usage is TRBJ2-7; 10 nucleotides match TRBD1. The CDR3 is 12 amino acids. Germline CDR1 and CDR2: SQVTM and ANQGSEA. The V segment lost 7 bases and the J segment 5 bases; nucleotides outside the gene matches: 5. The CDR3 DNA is TGCAGCGGCCGGGACAGGGGCCACGAGCAGTACTTC. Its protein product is CSGRDRGHEQYF.

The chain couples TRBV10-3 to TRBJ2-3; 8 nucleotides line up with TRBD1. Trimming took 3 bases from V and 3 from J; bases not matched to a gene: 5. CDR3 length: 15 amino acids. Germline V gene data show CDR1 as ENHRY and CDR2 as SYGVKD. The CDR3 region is CAISENRGMTDTQYF. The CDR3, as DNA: TGTGCCATCAGTGAAAACAGGGGGATGACAGATACGCAGTATTTT.

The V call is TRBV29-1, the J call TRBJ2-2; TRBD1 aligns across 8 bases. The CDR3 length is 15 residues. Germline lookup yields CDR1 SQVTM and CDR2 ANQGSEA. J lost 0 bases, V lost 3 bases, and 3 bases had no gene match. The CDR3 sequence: CSVELTGANTGELFF. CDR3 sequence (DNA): TGCAGCGTTGAGCTGACAGGGGCGAACACCGGGGAGCTGTTTTTT.

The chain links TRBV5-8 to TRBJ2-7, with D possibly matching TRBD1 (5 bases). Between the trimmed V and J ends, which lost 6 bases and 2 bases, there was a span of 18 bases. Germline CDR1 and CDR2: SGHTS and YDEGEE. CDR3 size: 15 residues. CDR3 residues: CASTAGATSTYEQYF. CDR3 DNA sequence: TGTGCCAGCACCGCTGGGGCTACCAGCACCTACGAGCAGTACTTC.

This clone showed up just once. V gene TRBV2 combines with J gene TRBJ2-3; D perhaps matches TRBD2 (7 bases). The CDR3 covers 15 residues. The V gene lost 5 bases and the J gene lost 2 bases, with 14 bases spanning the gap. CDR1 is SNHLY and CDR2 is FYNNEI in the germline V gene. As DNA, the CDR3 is TGTGCCAGCAGTAAGGGGGAGGGATTCACAGATACGCAGTATTTT. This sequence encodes CASSKGEGFTDTQYF.

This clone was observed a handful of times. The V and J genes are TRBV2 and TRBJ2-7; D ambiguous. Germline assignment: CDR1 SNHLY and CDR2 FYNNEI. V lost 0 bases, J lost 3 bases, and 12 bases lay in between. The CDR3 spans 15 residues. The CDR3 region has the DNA TGTGCCAGCAGTGAAGCGGTCGACACCCTCTACGAGCAGTACTTC. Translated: CASSEAVDTLYEQYF.

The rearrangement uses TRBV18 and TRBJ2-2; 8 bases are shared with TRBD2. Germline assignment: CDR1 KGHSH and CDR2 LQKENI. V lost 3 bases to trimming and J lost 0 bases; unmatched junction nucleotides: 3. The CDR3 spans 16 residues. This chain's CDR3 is CASSPISGTNTGELFF. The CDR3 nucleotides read TGTGCCAGCTCACCGATTAGCGGGACGAACACCGGGGAGCTGTTTTTT.

The CDR3 spells CASSQGGLVRSGSLEQYF. CDR3 DNA: TGTGCCAGCAGCCAAGGGGGCCTGGTTCGTTCGGGAAGCTTAGAGCAGTACTTC. The chain links TRBV14 to TRBJ2-7; D may be TRBD1 or TRBD2 (5 bases each). V dropped 1 base and J dropped 7 bases, with 26 bases sitting between them. The CDR3 spans 18 residues. Per germline, CDR1 SGHDN and CDR2 FVKESK. Variable domain in full (rest from reference TRBV14 and TRBJ2-7): EAGVTQFPSHSVIEKGQTVTLRCDPISGHDNLYWYRRVMGKEIKFLLHFVKESKQDESGMPNNRFLAERTGGTYSTLKVQPAELEDSGVYFCASSQGGLVRSGSLEQYFGPGTRLTVT.

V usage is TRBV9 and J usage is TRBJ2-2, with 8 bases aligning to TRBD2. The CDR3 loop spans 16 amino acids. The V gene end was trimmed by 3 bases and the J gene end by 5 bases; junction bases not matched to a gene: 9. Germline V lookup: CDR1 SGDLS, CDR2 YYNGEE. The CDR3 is CASSAIGSGTTGELFF. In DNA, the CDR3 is TGTGCCAGCAGCGCCATAGGTAGCGGGACGACCGGGGAGCTGTTTTTT. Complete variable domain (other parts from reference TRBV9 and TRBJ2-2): DSGVTQTPKHLITATGQRVTLRCSPRSGDLSVYWYQQSLDQGLQFLIQYYNGEERAKGNILERFSAQQFPDLHSELNLSSLELGDSALYFCASSAIGSGTTGELFFGEGSRLTVL.

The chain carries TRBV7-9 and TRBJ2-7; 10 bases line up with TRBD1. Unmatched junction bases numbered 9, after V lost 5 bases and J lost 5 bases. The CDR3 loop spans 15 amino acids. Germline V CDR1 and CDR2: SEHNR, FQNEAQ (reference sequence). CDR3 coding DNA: TGTGCCAGCAGCGTTGACAGGGGGCTAAGGGACGAGCAGTACTTC. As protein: CASSVDRGLRDEQYF.

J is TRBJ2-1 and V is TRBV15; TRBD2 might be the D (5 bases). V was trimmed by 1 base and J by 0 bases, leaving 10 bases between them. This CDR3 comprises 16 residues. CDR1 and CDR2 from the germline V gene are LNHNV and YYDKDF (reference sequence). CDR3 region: CATSRVAFASYNEQFF. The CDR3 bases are TGTGCCACCAGCAGAGTAGCGTTTGCCTCCTACAATGAGCAGTTCTTC.

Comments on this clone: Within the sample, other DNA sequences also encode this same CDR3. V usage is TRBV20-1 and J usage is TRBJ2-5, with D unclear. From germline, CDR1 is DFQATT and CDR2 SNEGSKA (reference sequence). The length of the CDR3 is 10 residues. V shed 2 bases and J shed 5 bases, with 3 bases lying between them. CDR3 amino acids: CSARSETQYF. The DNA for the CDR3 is TGCAGTGCTAGAAGTGAGACCCAGTACTTC.

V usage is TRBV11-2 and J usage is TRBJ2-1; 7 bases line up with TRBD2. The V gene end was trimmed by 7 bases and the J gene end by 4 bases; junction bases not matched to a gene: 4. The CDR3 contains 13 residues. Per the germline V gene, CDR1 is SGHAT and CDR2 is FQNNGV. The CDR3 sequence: CASTASGYNEQFF. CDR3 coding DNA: TGTGCCAGCACCGCTAGCGGTTACAATGAGCAGTTCTTC.

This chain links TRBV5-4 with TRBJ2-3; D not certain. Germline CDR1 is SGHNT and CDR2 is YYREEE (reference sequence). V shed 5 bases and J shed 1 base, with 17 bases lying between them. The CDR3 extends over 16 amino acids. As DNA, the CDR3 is TGTGCCAGCAGTCGTGCCCCAAGAGAGGGCACAGATACGCAGTATTTT. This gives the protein CASSRAPREGTDTQYF.

The CDR3 reads CASSIDQANEQFF. In nucleotides, the CDR3 is TGTGCCAGCAGCATAGATCAGGCGAATGAGCAGTTCTTC. This rearrangement joins TRBV7-9 to TRBJ2-1; no clear D gene. V lost 5 bases and J 7 bases, leaving 12 bases between the germline ends. This CDR3 comprises 13 residues. CDR1 and CDR2 (germline): SEHNR, FQNEAQ (reference sequence).

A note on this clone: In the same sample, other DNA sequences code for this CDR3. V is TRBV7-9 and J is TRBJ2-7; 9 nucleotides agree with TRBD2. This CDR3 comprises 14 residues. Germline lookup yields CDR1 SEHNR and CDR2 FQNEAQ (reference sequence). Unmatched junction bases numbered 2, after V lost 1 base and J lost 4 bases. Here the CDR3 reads CASSLEAGGYEQYF. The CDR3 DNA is TGTGCCAGCAGCTTAGAAGCGGGAGGATACGAGCAGTACTTC.

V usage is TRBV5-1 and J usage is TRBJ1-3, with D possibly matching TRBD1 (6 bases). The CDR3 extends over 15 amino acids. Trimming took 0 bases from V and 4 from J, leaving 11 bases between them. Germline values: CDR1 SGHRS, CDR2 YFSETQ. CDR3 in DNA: TGCGCCAGCAGCTTGGACGGCAGGGGAGGAAACACCATATATTTT. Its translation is CASSLDGRGGNTIYF.

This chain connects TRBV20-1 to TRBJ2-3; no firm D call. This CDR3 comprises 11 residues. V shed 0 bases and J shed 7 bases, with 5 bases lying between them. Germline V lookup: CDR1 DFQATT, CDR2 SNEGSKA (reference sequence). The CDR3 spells CSARELNTQYF. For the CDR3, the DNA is TGCAGTGCTAGAGAGTTAAATACGCAGTATTTT.

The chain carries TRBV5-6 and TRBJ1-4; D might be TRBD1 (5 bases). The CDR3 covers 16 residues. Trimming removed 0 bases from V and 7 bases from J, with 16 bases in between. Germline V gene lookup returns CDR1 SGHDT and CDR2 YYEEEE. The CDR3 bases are TGTGCCAGCAGCTTGGTCGACGGGGCGCTGGGTGAAAAACTGTTTTTT. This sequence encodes CASSLVDGALGEKLFF.

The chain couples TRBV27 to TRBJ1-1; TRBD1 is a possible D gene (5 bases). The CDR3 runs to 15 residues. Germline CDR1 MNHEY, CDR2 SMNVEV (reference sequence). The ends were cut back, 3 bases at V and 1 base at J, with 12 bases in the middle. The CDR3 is CASSFGRARNTEAFF. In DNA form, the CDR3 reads TGTGCCAGCAGTTTCGGCAGGGCAAGGAACACTGAAGCTTTCTTT.

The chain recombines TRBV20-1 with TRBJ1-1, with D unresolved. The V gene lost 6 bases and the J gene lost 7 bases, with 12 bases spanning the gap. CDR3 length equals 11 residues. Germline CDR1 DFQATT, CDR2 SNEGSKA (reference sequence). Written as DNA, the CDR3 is TGCAGTGCACCTAGGTTGAATGAAGCTTTCTTT. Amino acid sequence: CSAPRLNEAFF.

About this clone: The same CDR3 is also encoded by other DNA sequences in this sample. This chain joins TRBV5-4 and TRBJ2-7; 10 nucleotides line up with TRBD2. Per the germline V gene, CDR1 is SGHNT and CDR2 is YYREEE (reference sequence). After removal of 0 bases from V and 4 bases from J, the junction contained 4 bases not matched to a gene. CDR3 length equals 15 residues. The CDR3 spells CASSLGTSGIYEQYF. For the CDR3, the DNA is TGTGCCAGCAGCTTGGGAACTAGCGGGATATACGAGCAGTACTTC.

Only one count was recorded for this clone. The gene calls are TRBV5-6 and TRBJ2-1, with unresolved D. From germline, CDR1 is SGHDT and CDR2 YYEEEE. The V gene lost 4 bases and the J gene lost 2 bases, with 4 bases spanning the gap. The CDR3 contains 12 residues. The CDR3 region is CASSATYNEQFF. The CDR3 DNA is TGTGCCAGCAGCGCTACCTACAATGAGCAGTTCTTC.

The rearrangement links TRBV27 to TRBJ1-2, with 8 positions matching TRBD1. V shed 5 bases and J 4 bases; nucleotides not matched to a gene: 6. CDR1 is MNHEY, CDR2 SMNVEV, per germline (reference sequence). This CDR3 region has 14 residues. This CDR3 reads CASSPGGFPYGYTF. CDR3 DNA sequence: TGTGCCAGCAGTCCAGGGGGCTTCCCCTATGGCTACACCTTC.

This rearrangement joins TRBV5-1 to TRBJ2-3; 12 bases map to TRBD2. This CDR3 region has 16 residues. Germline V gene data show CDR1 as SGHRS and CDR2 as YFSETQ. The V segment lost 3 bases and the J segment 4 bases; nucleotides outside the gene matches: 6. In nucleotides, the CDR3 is TGCGCCAGCAGCTCCACGGGACTAGCGGGTGCAGATACGCAGTATTTT. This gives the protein CASSSTGLAGADTQYF. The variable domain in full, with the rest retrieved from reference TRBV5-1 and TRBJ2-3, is KAGVTQTPRYLIKTRGQQVTLSCSPISGHRSVSWYQQTPGQGLQFLFEYFSETQRNKGNFPGRFSGRQFSNSRSEMNVSTLELGDSALYLCASSSTGLAGADTQYFGPGTRLTVL.

The CDR3, as DNA: TGTGCCAGCAGTGGCGGACAGGGGGCAATATACGAGCAGTACTTC. Encoded protein: CASSGGQGAIYEQYF. V is TRBV2 and J is TRBJ2-7; 11 positions match TRBD1. Germline CDR1 and CDR2: SNHLY and FYNNEI. V lost 4 bases, J lost 4 bases, and 6 bases stayed unmatched. CDR3 length: 15 amino acids.

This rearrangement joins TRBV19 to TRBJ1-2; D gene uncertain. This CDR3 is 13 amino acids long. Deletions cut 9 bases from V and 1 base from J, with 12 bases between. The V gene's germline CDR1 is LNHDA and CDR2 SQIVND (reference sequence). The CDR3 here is CASQNKFNYGYTF. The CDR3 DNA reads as TGTGCCAGCCAAAACAAGTTTAACTATGGCTACACCTTC.

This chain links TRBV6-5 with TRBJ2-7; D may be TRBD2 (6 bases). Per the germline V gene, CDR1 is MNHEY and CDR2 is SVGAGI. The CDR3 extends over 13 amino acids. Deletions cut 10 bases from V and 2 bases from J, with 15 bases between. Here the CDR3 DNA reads TGTGCCACAGGAAGGGAGGCCGCCTACGAGCAGTACTTC. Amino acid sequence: CATGREAAYEQYF.

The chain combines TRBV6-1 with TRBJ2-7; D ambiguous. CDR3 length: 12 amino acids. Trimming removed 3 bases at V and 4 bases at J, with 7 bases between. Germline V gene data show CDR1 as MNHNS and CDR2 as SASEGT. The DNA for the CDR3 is TGTGCCAGCAGTGATCTTCCGTACGAGCAGTACTTC. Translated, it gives CASSDLPYEQYF.